This passage covers 15 T cell receptor beta chains from one sample sequenced in a study of T-cell reconstitution after alpha-beta-depleted transplantation in children. Preparation of the TCRbeta library involved a method that used unique molecular identifiers. Each CDR3 protein gets one entry after TCRdb re-called the PCR reads with MiXCR. Of roughly 300,000 distinct CDR3 sequences in the sample, around a tenth were seen once. Source: peripheral blood, taken 180 days after TCRalphabeta/CD19-depleted stem cell transplant. The receptors were gathered from a male patient between 2 and 10 years old who had a stem cell transplant for chronic granulomatous disease, so the T cells may come from the graft donor.

This clonotype was seen ten or more times. The J gene is TRBJ2-6, the V gene TRBV6-1, with D perhaps given as TRBD1 or TRBD2 (5 bases each). CDR3 size: 15 residues. V lost 6 bases to trimming and J lost 0 bases, with 9 bases between them. Germline V gene data show CDR1 as MNHNS and CDR2 as SASEGT. CDR3 sequence: CASRRDGSGANVLTF. CDR3 DNA: TGTGCCAGCAGACGGGACGGCTCTGGGGCCAACGTCCTGACTTTC.

This clonotype was counted many times. The DNA of the CDR3 is TGCGCCAGCAGTAAAGACACCGGGACAGGGGGCGGATTATACAATGAGCAGTTCTTC. It encodes CASSKDTGTGGGLYNEQFF. The chain combines TRBV10-2 with TRBJ2-1, with TRBD1 identical over 12 bases. CDR1 and CDR2 (germline): WSHSY, SAAADI. The CDR3 has 19 residues. Germline trimming cut 5 bases from V and 4 bases from J; bases unmatched to any gene: 15.

This clonotype was detected many times. The chain has TRBV20-1 and TRBJ2-7; TRBD2 matches 9 bases. The V segment lost 5 bases and the J segment 5 bases; nucleotides outside the gene matches: 13. Germline V CDR1 and CDR2: DFQATT, SNEGSKA (reference sequence). The CDR3 sequence is 15 residues long. DNA of the CDR3: TGCAGTGCTTGGGTAGCGGGGGAGCGTACGGACGAGCAGTACTTC. Its protein is CSAWVAGERTDEQYF.

Details on this clonotype: Just one base apart from a much larger clone, this may be a read error. The V and J genes are TRBV29-1 and TRBJ1-2; 10 bases map to TRBD1. Germline loops: CDR1 SQVTM, CDR2 ANQGSEA. The CDR3 is made up of 13 amino acids. This chain's CDR3 is CSVDAGTGDGYAF. The CDR3 DNA sequence: TGCAGCGTTGACGCGGGGACAGGGGATGGCTACGCCTTC.

The table lists this clonotype with a few counts. The rearrangement joins TRBV7-9 to TRBJ1-2; D remains ambiguous. CDR1 and CDR2 from the germline V gene are SEHNR and FQNEAQ (reference sequence). The CDR3 is 15 amino acids. Trimming stripped 1 base from V and 3 bases from J, with 12 bases between. CDR3 amino acids: CASSLGPGPDYGYTF. CDR3 nucleotide sequence: TGTGCCAGCAGCTTAGGACCTGGACCCGACTATGGCTACACCTTC.

Many counts were recorded for this clonotype. V is TRBV12-3 or TRBV12-4 and J is TRBJ1-1; D not resolved. V was shortened by 0 bases and J by 8 bases, with 10 bases between the two germline ends. The CDR3 extends over 13 amino acids. CDR3 in amino acids: CASSLALAGEAFF. The CDR3 nucleotides read TGTGCCAGCAGTTTAGCGCTTGCGGGGGAAGCTTTCTTT.

This clonotype came up many times. The V call is TRBV4-2, the J call TRBJ2-7, with D unresolved. Germline V gene lookup returns CDR1 LGHNA and CDR2 YNFKEQ. The CDR3 loop spans 15 amino acids. Trimming took off 0 bases at V and 4 bases at J, with 13 bases between the two ends. CDR3 protein: CASSQDGQRLYEQYF. The CDR3 nucleotides read TGTGCCAGCAGCCAAGACGGCCAGAGATTGTACGAGCAGTACTTC.

The sample holds many counts of this clonotype. The CDR3 sequence: CSVVGLGMAKNIQYF. Here the CDR3 DNA reads TGCAGCGTTGTGGGACTAGGCATGGCCAAAAACATTCAGTACTTC. The chain recombines TRBV29-1 with TRBJ2-4; TRBD2 agrees at 8 bases. V shed 4 bases and J 1 base; nucleotides not matched to a gene: 6. Germline V CDR1 and CDR2: SQVTM, ANQGSEA. This CDR3 is 15 amino acids long. Variable domain in full (rest from reference TRBV29-1 and TRBJ2-4): SAVISQKPSRDICQRGTSLTIQCQVDSQVTMMFWYRQQPGQSLTLIATANQGSEATYESGFVIDKFPISRPNLTFSTLTVSNMSPEDSSIYLCSVVGLGMAKNIQYFGAGTRLSVL.

This clonotype has just a few counts. The rearrangement joins TRBV12-3 or TRBV12-4 to TRBJ2-6, with D unclear. This CDR3 is built from 17 residues. Deletions cut 1 base from V and 0 bases from J, with 10 bases between. The CDR3 DNA follows: TGTGCCAGCAGTTTAGGGGCTTGGGGCTCTGGGGCCAACGTCCTGACTTTC. Amino acids: CASSLGAWGSGANVLTF.

The rearrangement uses TRBV7-3 and TRBJ2-7; 9 positions agree with TRBD2. Trimming removed 1 base from V and 6 bases from J; junction bases left unmatched: 7. The CDR3 runs 15 residues. Germline V CDR1 and CDR2: SGHTA, FQGTGA. The CDR3 loop reads CASSLRVAGASEQYF. As DNA, the CDR3 is TGTGCCAGCAGCTTAAGGGTAGCGGGAGCTAGCGAGCAGTACTTC.

As concerns this clonotype: A much larger clone differs from this one at a single base, so this may be a read error. The DNA of the CDR3 is TGCTGTGCTAGAGTCGGTCTAGCGGGAGTGGGGCAAGAGACCCAGTACTTC. Its protein is CCARVGLAGVGQETQYF. J is TRBJ2-5 and V is TRBV20-1, with 10 bases matching TRBD2. Germline V gene sequence: CDR1 DFQATT, CDR2 SNEGSKA (reference sequence). CDR3 length: 17 amino acids.

This sequence joins TRBV5-1 and TRBJ2-7; D is uncertain. Looked up from germline, CDR1 is SGHRS and CDR2 is YFSETQ. The CDR3 totals 14 residues. With 1 base removed from V and 0 bases from J, the gap between germline ends came to 8 bases. CDR3 amino acids: CASSLTEFSYEQYF. The CDR3 nucleotides are TGCGCCAGCAGCTTGACAGAATTCTCCTACGAGCAGTACTTC.

At least ten counts were recorded for this clonotype. The chain is built from TRBV7-3 and TRBJ1-2, with D unclear. Trimming pared 1 base from V and 0 bases from J, leaving 9 bases between. The CDR3 length is 15 residues. Germline CDR1 and CDR2: SGHTA and FQGTGA. CDR3 nucleotide sequence: TGTGCCAGCAGCTTAAACGGCGGAGCTAACTATGGCTACACCTTC. Its protein product is CASSLNGGANYGYTF.

This clonotype was counted only a few times. The CDR3 spells CASSASGQVPYNEQFF. The CDR3 coding sequence is TGTGCCAGCTCAGCTTCGGGACAGGTACCTTACAATGAGCAGTTCTTC. V gene TRBV18 combines with J gene TRBJ2-1; 8 positions match TRBD1. This CDR3 comprises 16 residues. V lost 5 bases and J lost 4; bases outside the gene matches: 10. CDR1 KGHSH and CDR2 LQKENI come from the germline V gene.

This clonotype was seen many times. The chain employs TRBV7-9 and TRBJ2-7; 11 bases match TRBD1. The CDR3 totals 15 residues. The J segment lost 5 bases and the V segment lost 5 bases, leaving 8 bases of the junction unmatched. The germline gives CDR1 SEHNR, CDR2 FQNEAQ (reference sequence). The CDR3, as DNA: TGTGCCAGCAGCCGTGGACAGGGGGCTATCGACGAGCAGTACTTC. As protein: CASSRGQGAIDEQYF.